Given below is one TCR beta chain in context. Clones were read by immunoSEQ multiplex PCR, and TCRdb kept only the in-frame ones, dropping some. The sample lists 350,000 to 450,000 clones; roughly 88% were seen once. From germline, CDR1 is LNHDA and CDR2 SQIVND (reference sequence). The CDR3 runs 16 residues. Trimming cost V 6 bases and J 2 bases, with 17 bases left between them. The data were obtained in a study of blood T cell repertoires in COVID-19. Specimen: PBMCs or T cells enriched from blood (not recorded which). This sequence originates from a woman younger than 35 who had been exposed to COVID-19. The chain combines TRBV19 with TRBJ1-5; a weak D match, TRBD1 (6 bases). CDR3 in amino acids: CASRGMAGAGNQPQHF. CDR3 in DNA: TGTGCCAGTAGGGGGATGGCGGGGGCCGGCAATCAGCCCCAGCATTTT.